Below are 2 T cell receptor beta chains sequenced from a single sample in a study of cytomegalovirus exposure and HLA in healthy donors. Vbeta (60) and Jbeta (13) primers were used in the PCR. Generated by immunoSEQ multiplex PCR, the TCRdb table keeps only in-frame clones and is missing some. Among about 210,000 clones listed, 75% to 90% were seen once. Sequencing used PBMCs. The receptor source for this set is a woman in her thirties in good health and CMV-seronegative.

This chain joins TRBV5-1 and TRBJ2-5; D gene uncertain. There are 16 residues in the CDR3. V lost 4 bases to trimming and J lost 1 base, with 17 bases between them. Germline CDR1 is SGHRS and CDR2 is YFSETQ. This chain's CDR3 is CASSPDQAWAQETQYF. The CDR3 DNA follows: TGCGCCAGCAGCCCCGACCAAGCTTGGGCCCAAGAGACCCAGTACTTC.

The chain uses TRBV5-4 and TRBJ2-2, with 12 bases lining up with TRBD2. The CDR3 length is 16 residues. CDR1 SGHNT and CDR2 YYREEE come from the germline V gene (reference sequence). Germline trimming cut 4 bases from V and 3 bases from J; bases unmatched to any gene: 4. The CDR3 region is CASSEGLAGYTGELFF. The CDR3 bases are TGTGCCAGCAGCGAAGGACTAGCGGGGTACACCGGGGAGCTGTTTTTT.